The rows below give T cell receptor beta chains drawn from one sample of a study of identifying expanded T cells in peripheral blood. The protocol was immunoSEQ multiplex PCR, while the TCRdb copy is restricted to in-frame clones and leaves out a portion. The profile shows about 100,000 clones, approximately 89% of them singletons. The sample comprised blood. The receptors come from a person between 18 and 75 years old in good health. Both conserved end residues are part of each CDR3. A D gene is named only where the DNA matches it firmly. Expanded clones are given a class, and other clones once, few, many or no size at all.

NA	NA	TRBJ2-7	TRBV19	CASSMGKGQIISYEQYF	TGTGCCAGTAGTATGGGGAAAGGACAGATTATCTCCTACGAGCAGTACTTC
NA	NA	TRBJ2-2	TRBV18	CASSQPAPPTGELFF	TGTGCCAGCTCACAACCCGCCCCCCCCACCGGGGAGCTGTTTTTT
NA	NA	TRBJ2-2	TRBV5-1	CASSLFSEGTVNTGELFF	TGCGCCAGCAGCTTGTTCTCGGAGGGGACCGTGAACACCGGGGAGCTGTTTTTT
NA	NA	TRBJ2-2	TRBV21-1	CASSKPPSENTGELFF	TGTGCCAGCAGCAAACCCCCCTCAGAGAACACCGGGGAGCTGTTTTTT
NA	TRBD2	TRBJ2-1	TRBV5-1	CATYPGGGSYNEQFF	TGCGCCACCTATCCCGGGGGGGGCTCCTACAATGAGCAGTTCTTC
NA	TRBD2	TRBJ2-4	TRBV5-6	CASSSSGGGNIQYF	TGTGCCAGCAGCTCTAGCGGTGGGGGAAACATTCAGTACTTC
NA	NA	TRBJ1-3	TRBV27	CASSWGDASKSAGNTIYF	TGTGCCAGCAGTTGGGGGGACGCCTCCAAAAGTGCTGGAAACACCATATATTTT
NA	NA	TRBJ1-4	TRBV19	CASSIGRDGGNEKLFF	TGTGCCAGTAGTATTGGACGGGACGGAGGAAATGAAAAACTGTTTTTT
NA	TRBD1	TRBJ1-1	TRBV30	CAWSWGDRGRRITEAFF	TGTGCCTGGAGTTGGGGCGACAGGGGGCGCCGAATCACTGAAGCTTTCTTT
NA	TRBD1	TRBJ2-3	TRBV7-8	CASSGRQGLTSDTQYF	TGTGCCAGCAGCGGGCGACAGGGCTTGACTTCAGATACGCAGTATTTT
NA	NA	TRBJ2-1	TRBV18	CASSPPGNLGFDEQFF	TGTGCCAGCTCACCACCCGGGAATTTAGGGTTCGATGAGCAGTTCTTC
NA	NA	TRBJ2-6	TRBV5-1	CASSLVATSSGANVLTF	TGCGCCAGCAGCTTGGTGGCAACGAGCTCTGGGGCCAACGTCCTGACTTTC
NA	TRBD2	TRBJ2-1	TRBV2	CASSVLAGESSYNEQFF	TGTGCCAGCAGTGTGCTAGCGGGAGAAAGCTCCTACAATGAGCAGTTCTTC
NA	NA	TRBJ1-1	TRBV9	CASSGAGTMNTEAFF	TGTGCCAGCAGCGGTGCCGGGACCATGAACACTGAAGCTTTCTTT
NA	TRBD1	TRBJ1-2	TRBV6-6	CASSIQGWDGYTF	TGTGCCAGCAGCATACAGGGGTGGGATGGCTACACCTTC
few	TRBD1	TRBJ1-4	TRBV11-1	CASSTRQGAIEKLFF	TGTGCCAGCAGCACGCGACAGGGGGCGATTGAAAAACTGTTTTTT
NA	TRBD1	TRBJ1-2	TRBV10-3	CAISDSPQGDGYTF	TGTGCCATCAGTGATTCGCCGCAGGGGGATGGCTACACCTTC
NA	NA	TRBJ1-2	TRBV5-4	CASSVGTAPDYGYTF	TGTGCCAGCAGCGTGGGAACGGCCCCAGACTATGGCTACACCTTC
NA	TRBD2	TRBJ2-7	TRBV27	CASSSSGRASTHEQYF	TGTGCCAGCAGTTCTAGCGGGAGGGCCTCGACCCACGAGCAGTACTTC
NA	NA	TRBJ2-3	TRBV19	CASSWGGDTQYF	TGTGCCAGTAGTTGGGGTGGAGATACGCAGTATTTT
NA	NA	TRBJ1-2	TRBV7-9	CASSPVDWGYTF	TGTGCCAGCAGCCCAGTAGATTGGGGCTACACCTTC
NA	NA	TRBJ2-7	TRBV9	CASSVGLPSSYEQYF	TGTGCCAGCAGCGTAGGACTACCCAGCTCCTACGAGCAGTACTTC
NA	NA	TRBJ2-3	TRBV18	CASSPTSVSDTQYF	TGTGCCAGCTCACCTACTTCAGTGAGCGATACGCAGTATTTT
NA	NA	TRBJ1-5	TRBV4-1	CASREQLNSNQPQHF	TGCGCCAGCAGGGAACAGCTGAATAGCAATCAGCCCCAGCATTTT
NA	NA	TRBJ2-1	TRBV6-4	CASSEGIGGVNEQFF	TGTGCCAGCAGTGAAGGTATTGGCGGGGTAAATGAGCAGTTCTTC
NA	NA	TRBJ1-1	TRBV6-1	CASSAFEGFTEAFF	TGTGCCAGCAGTGCTTTCGAGGGGTTCACTGAAGCTTTCTTT
NA	NA	TRBJ1-4	TRBV5-1	CASSQGFNEKLFF	TGCGCCAGCAGCCAGGGCTTTAATGAAAAACTGTTTTTT
few	NA	TRBJ1-1	TRBV25-1	CASSFSPNTEAFF	TGTGCCAGCAGTTTTTCCCCGAACACTGAAGCTTTCTTT
NA	NA	TRBJ1-1	TRBV6-1	CASKPGLKNTEAFF	TGTGCCAGCAAACCGGGACTCAAGAACACTGAAGCTTTCTTT
NA	NA	TRBJ1-2	TRBV7-9	CASSLGVNYGYTF	TGTGCCAGCTCACTCGGGGTTAACTATGGCTACACCTTC
NA	TRBD2	TRBJ2-1	TRBV9	CASSVGPREIIHNEQFF	TGTGCCAGCAGCGTAGGGCCGCGGGAGATTATTCACAATGAGCAGTTCTTC
NA	TRBD2	TRBJ2-7	TRBV19	CASSIGEGSYEQYF	TGTGCCAGTAGTATTGGGGAGGGCTCCTACGAGCAGTACTTC
NA	NA	TRBJ2-5	TRBV4-1	CASSQETGAGPRAETQYF	TGCGCCAGCAGCCAAGAGACTGGTGCGGGACCCCGGGCAGAGACCCAGTACTTC
NA	NA	TRBJ2-3	TRBV6-4	CASSEGAQTDTQYF	TGTGCCAGCAGTGAGGGGGCGCAGACAGATACGCAGTATTTT
NA	TRBD2	TRBJ2-7	TRBV5-4	CASSFTSGSNEQYF	TGTGCCAGCAGTTTCACTAGCGGGAGTAACGAGCAGTACTTC
NA	NA	TRBJ1-1	TRBV11-3	CASSLPDGPNTEAFF	TGTGCCAGCAGCTTACCGGACGGCCCGAACACTGAAGCTTTCTTT
NA	NA	TRBJ1-4	TRBV6-1	CASRGAGLGNQKLFF	TGTGCCAGCAGAGGGGCCGGGCTCGGAAATCAAAAACTGTTTTTT
few	TRBD1	TRBJ1-2	TRBV23-1	CASSQSNPGQGYGYTF	TGCGCCAGCAGTCAATCGAATCCGGGACAGGGATATGGCTACACCTTC
NA	NA	TRBJ2-3	TRBV27	CASSYLNRDTSTDTQYF	TGTGCCAGCAGTTACCTCAACAGGGACACTAGCACAGATACGCAGTATTTT
NA	NA	TRBJ1-1	TRBV7-2	CASKTPPGRPGGAFF	TGTGCCAGCAAAACTCCCCCCGGCCGCCCTGGTGGAGCTTTCTTT
NA	NA	TRBJ1-1	TRBV7-9	CASSWGRSEAFF	TGTGCCAGCAGCTGGGGCAGGAGTGAAGCTTTCTTT
NA	NA	TRBJ1-2	TRBV21-1	CASSKDSLGYGYTF	TGTGCCAGCAGCAAAGACAGCCTTGGTTATGGCTACACCTTC
once	NA	TRBJ2-3	TRBV7-2	CASSWRDTQYF	TGTGCCAGCAGCTGGAGGGATACGCAGTATTTT
NA	NA	TRBJ2-7	TRBV6-5	CASSYSRRGRRLEQYF	TGTGCCAGCAGTTACTCTCGACGGGGACGTAGGCTCGAGCAGTACTTC
NA	TRBD1	TRBJ2-7	TRBV28	CASTPPGTGVEQYF	TGTGCCAGCACTCCGCCCGGGACAGGGGTCGAGCAGTACTTC
NA	NA	TRBJ2-7	TRBV6-5	CASRRGQTYEQYF	TGTGCCAGCAGACGAGGACAGACCTACGAGCAGTACTTC
NA	NA	TRBJ1-3	TRBV5-1	CASSRVGSSSGNTIYF	TGCGCCAGCAGTAGGGTCGGCAGCAGCTCTGGAAACACCATATATTTT
NA	NA	TRBJ2-7	TRBV5-3	CASSSLDWPTYEQYF	TGTGCCAGCAGCTCTCTAGACTGGCCCACCTACGAGCAGTACTTC